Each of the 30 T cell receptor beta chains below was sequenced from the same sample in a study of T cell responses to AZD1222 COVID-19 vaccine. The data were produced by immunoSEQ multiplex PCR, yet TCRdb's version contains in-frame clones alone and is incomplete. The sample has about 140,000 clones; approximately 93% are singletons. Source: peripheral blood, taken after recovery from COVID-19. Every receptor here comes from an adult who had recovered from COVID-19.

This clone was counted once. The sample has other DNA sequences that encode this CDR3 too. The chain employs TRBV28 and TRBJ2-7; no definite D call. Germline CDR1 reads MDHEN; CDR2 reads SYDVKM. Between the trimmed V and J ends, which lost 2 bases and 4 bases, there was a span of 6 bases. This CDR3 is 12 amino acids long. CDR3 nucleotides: TGTGCCAGCAGTTTAAAGGGTTACGAGCAGTACTTC. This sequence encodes CASSLKGYEQYF. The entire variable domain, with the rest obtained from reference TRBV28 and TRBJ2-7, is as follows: DVKVTQSSRYLVKRTGEKVFLECVQDMDHENMFWYRQDPGLGLRLIYFSYDVKMKEKGDIPEGYSVSREKKERFSLILESASTNQTSMYLCASSLKGYEQYFGPGTRLTVT.

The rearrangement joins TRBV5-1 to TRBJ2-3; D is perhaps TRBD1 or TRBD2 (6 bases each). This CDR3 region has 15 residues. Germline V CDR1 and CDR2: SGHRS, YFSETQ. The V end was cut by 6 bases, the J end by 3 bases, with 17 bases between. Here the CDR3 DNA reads TGCGCCAGCACCCCGGGGGCAGCGGAAACAGATACGCAGTATTTT. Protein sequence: CASTPGAAETDTQYF.

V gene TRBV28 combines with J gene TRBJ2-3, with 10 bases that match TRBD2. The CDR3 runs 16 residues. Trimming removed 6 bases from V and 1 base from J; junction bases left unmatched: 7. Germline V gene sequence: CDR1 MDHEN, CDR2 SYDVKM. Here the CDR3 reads CASSKVAGGGTDTQYF. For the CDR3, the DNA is TGTGCCAGCAGCAAAGTAGCGGGAGGAGGCACAGATACGCAGTATTTT.

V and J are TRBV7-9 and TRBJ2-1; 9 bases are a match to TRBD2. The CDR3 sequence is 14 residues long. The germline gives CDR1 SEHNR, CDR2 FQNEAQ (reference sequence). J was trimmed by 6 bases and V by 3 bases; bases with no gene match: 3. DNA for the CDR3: TGTGCCAGCAGCTTTAGTAGCGGGAGCAATGAGCAGTTCTTC. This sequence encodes CASSFSSGSNEQFF.

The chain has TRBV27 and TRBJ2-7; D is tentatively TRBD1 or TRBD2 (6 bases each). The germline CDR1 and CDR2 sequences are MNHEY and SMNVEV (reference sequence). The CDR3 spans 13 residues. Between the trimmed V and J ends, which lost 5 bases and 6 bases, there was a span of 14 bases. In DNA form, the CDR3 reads TGTGCCAGCAGTCCTCGGGGGCAGGGCGAGCAGTACTTC. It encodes CASSPRGQGEQYF.

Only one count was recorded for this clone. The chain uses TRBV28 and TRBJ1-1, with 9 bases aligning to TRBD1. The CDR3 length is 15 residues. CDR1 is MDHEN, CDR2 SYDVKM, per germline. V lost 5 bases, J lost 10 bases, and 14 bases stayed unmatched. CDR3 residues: CASSPTTGGADRAFF. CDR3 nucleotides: TGTGCCAGCAGTCCCACCACAGGGGGCGCGGATCGAGCTTTCTTT.

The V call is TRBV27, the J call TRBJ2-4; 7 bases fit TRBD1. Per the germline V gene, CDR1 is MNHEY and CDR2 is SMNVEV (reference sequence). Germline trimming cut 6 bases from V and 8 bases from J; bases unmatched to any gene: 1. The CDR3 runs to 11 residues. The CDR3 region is CASRTGDIQYF. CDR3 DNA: TGTGCCAGCAGAACAGGGGACATTCAGTACTTC.

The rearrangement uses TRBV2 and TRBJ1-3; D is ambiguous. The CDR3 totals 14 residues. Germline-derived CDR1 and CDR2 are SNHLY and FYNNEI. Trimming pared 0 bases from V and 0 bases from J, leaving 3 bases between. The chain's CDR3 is CASSEAGSGNTIYF. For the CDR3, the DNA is TGTGCCAGCAGTGAAGCGGGCTCTGGAAACACCATATATTTT.

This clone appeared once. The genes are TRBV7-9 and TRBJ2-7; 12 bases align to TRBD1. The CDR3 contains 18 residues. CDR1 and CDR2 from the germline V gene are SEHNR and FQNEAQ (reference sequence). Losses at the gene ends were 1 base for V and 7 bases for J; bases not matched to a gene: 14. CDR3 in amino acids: CASSLGFGLGQGAREQYF. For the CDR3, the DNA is TGTGCCAGCAGCTTAGGGTTCGGCCTGGGACAGGGGGCTCGGGAGCAGTACTTC.

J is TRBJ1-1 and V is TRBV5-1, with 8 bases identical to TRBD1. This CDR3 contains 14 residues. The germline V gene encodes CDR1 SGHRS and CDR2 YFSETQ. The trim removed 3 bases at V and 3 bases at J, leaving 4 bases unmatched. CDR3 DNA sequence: TGCGCCAGCAGCTCTCGGACAGGGCACACTGAAGCTTTCTTT. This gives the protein CASSSRTGHTEAFF.

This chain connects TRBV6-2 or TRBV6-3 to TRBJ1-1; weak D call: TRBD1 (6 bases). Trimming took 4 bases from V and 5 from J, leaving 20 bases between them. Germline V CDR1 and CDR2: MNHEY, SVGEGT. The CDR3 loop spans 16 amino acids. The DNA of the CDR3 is TGTGCCAGCAGTTTTACCTACCTACCGCAGGGGACTGAAGCTTTCTTT. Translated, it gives CASSFTYLPQGTEAFF.

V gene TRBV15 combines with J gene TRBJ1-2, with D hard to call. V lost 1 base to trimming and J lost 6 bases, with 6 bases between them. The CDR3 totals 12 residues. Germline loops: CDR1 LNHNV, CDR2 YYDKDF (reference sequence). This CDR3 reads CATSRGKDGYTF. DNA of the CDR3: TGTGCCACCAGCAGAGGGAAAGATGGCTACACCTTC.

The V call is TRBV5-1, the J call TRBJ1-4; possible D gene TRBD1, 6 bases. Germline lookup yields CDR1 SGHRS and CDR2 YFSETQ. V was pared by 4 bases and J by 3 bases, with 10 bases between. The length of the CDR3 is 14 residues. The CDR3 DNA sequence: TGCGCCAGCAGCGAACAGGGTCCTAATGAAAAACTGTTTTTT. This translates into CASSEQGPNEKLFF.

The CDR3 here is CASSVPGHPNYGYTF. DNA of the CDR3: TGTGCCAGTAGTGTTCCGGGACACCCTAACTATGGCTACACCTTC. The rearrangement links TRBV19 to TRBJ1-2; TRBD1 is a possible D gene (6 bases). The CDR3 is 15 residues long. V was shortened by 5 bases and J by 0 bases, with 13 bases between the two germline ends. The germline CDR1 and CDR2 sequences are LNHDA and SQIVND (reference sequence).

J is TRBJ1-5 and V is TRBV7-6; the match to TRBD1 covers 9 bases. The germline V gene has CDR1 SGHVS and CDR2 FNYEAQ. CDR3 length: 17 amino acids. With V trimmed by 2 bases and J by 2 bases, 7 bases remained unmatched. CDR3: CASSLRVDRGGNQPQHF. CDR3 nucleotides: TGTGCCAGCAGCTTACGGGTGGACAGGGGAGGCAATCAGCCCCAGCATTTT.

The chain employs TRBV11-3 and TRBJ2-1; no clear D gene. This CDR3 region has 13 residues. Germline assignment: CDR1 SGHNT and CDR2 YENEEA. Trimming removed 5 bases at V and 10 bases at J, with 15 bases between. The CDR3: CASSTDGTREQFF. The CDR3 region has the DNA TGTGCCAGCAGCACGGACGGTACGCGGGAGCAGTTCTTC.

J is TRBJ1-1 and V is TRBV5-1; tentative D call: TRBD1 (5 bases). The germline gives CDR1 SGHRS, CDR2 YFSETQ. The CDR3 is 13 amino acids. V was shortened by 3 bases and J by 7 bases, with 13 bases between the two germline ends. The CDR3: CASSWGTDREAFF. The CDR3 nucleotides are TGCGCCAGCAGCTGGGGGACCGATCGTGAAGCTTTCTTT.

The CDR3 spells CASSPLSPNEQFF. In DNA form, the CDR3 reads TGTGCCAGCTCACCACTATCACCCAATGAGCAGTTCTTC. The chain is built from TRBV18 and TRBJ2-1; D remains ambiguous. The V end lost 1 base, the J end lost 6 bases, and 7 bases lay between the germline ends. CDR3 size: 13 residues. CDR1 and CDR2 from the germline V gene are KGHSH and LQKENI.

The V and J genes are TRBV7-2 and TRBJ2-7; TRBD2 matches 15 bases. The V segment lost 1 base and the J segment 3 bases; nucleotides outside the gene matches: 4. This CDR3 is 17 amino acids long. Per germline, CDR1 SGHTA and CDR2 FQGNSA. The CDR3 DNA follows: TGTGCCAGCAGCTTAGATGGACTAGCGGGAGGGTACTACGAGCAGTACTTC. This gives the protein CASSLDGLAGGYYEQYF.

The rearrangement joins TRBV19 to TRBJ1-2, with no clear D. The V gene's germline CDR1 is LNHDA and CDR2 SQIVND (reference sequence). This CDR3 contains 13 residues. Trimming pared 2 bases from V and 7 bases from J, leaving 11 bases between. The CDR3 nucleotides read TGTGCCAGTAGTATAAAAGGGATCGGTGGCTACACCTTC. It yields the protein CASSIKGIGGYTF.

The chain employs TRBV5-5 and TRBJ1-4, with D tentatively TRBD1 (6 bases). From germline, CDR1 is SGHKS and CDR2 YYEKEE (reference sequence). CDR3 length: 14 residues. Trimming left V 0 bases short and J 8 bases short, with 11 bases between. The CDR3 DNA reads TGTGCCAGCAGCTTGGGAGGTCAGGGGGAAAAACTGTTTTTT. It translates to CASSLGGQGEKLFF. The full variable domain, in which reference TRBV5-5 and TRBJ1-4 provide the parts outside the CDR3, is DAGVTQSPTHLIKTRGQQVTLRCSPISGHKSVSWYQQVLGQGPQFIFQYYEKEERGRGNFPDRFSARQFPNYSSELNVNALLLGDSALYLCASSLGGQGEKLFFGSGTQLSVL.

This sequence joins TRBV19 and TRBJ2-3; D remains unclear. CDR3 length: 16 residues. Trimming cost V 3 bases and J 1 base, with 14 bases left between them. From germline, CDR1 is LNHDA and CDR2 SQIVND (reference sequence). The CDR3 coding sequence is TGTGCCAGTAGTATTTTCTTGGGAACCGGCACAGATACGCAGTATTTT. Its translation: CASSIFLGTGTDTQYF. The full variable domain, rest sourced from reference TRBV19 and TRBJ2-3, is DGGITQSPKYLFRKEGQNVTLSCEQNLNHDAMYWYRQDPGQGLRLIYYSQIVNDFQKGDIAEGYSVSREKKESFPLTVTSAQKNPTAFYLCASSIFLGTGTDTQYFGPGTRLTVL.

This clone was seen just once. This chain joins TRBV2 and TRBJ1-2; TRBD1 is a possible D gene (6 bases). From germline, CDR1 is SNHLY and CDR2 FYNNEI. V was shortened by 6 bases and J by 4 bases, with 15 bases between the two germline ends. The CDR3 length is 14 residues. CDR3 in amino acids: CASRGDRLLYGYTF. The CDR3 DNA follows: TGTGCCAGCAGGGGAGACAGGCTTCTCTATGGCTACACCTTC. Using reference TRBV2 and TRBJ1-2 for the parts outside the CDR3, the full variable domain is EPEVTQTPSHQVTQMGQEVILRCVPISNHLYFYWYRQILGQKVEFLVSFYNNEISEKSEIFDDQFSVERPDGSNFTLKIRSTKLEDSAMYFCASRGDRLLYGYTFGSGTRLTVV.

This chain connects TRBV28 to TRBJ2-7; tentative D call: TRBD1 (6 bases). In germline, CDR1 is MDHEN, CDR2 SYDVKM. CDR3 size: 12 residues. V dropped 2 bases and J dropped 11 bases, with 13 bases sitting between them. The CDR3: CASSLDQGREYF. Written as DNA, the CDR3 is TGTGCCAGCAGTTTAGACCAGGGGCGGGAGTACTTC.

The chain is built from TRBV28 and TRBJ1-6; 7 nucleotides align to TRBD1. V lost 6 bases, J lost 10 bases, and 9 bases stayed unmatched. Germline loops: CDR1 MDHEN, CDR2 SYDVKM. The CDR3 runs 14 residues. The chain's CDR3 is CASSVTGTGSPLHF. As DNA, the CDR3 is TGTGCCAGCAGCGTGACAGGGACGGGATCACCCCTCCACTTT.

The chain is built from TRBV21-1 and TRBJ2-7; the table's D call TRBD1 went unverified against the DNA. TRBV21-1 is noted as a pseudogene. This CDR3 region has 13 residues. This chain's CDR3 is CASSREQGAEQYF. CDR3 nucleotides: TGTGCCAGCAGCCGTGAACAGGGTGCCGAGCAGTACTTC.

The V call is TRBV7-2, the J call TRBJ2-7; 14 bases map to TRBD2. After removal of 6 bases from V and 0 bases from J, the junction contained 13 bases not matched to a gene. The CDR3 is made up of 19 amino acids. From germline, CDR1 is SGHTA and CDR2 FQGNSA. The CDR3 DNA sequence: TGTGCCAGCAGTCCCAGGGGACTAGCGGGAGTGGGGAGCTCCTACGAGCAGTACTTC. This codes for CASSPRGLAGVGSSYEQYF.

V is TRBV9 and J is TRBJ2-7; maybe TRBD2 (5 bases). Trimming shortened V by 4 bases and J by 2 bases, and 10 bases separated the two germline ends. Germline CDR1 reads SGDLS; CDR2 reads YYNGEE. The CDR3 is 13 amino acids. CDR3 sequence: CASSSTSPYEQYF. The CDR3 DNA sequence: TGTGCCAGCAGCTCCACTAGTCCCTACGAGCAGTACTTC.

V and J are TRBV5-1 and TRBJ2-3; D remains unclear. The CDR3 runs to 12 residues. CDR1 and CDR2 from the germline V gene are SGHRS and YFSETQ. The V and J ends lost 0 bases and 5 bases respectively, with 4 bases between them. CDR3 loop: CASSLEGDTQYF. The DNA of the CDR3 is TGCGCCAGCAGCTTGGAAGGAGATACGCAGTATTTT.

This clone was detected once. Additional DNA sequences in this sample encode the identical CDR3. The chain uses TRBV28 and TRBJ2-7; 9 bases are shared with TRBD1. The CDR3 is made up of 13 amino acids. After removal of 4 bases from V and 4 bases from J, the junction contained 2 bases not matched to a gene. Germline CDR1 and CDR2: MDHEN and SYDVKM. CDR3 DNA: TGTGCCAGCAGTTCGGGACAGGGTTACGAGCAGTACTTC. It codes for CASSSGQGYEQYF. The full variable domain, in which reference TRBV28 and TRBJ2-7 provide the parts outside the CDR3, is DVKVTQSSRYLVKRTGEKVFLECVQDMDHENMFWYRQDPGLGLRLIYFSYDVKMKEKGDIPEGYSVSREKKERFSLILESASTNQTSMYLCASSSGQGYEQYFGPGTRLTVT.